Reported below is one T cell receptor (beta chain). This sample stems from a study of shared clonotypes between healthy human individuals. Genomic DNA belonging to each subset was distributed in equal measure over several immunoSEQ plates. Profiled with immunoSEQ multiplex PCR; TCRdb holds only in-frame clones, not every one. The sample yields a few million clones, around 93% seen once. The V gene lost 7 bases and the J gene lost 2 bases, with 17 bases spanning the gap. The CDR3 is 14 residues long. Germline V gives CDR1 SQVTM, CDR2 ANQGSEA. The naive CD8 population came from CD45RO-negative cells selected for CCR7, without terminally differentiated effector memory CD45RA+ cells. None of the donors, who were healthy HIV-negative adults, had recently had acute infections or vaccinations.

Sequencing was performed on naive CD8+ T cells from PBMCs. The receptor comes from a man aged 18 to 35 in good health. Some clones in this sample may be carry-over from other donors' samples. The rearrangement links TRBV29-1 to TRBJ1-1; D gene unclear. The CDR3 nucleotides read TGCAGCGCCACCCTATTGGGCGCCAACACTGAAGCTTTCTTT. Translated: CSATLLGANTEAFF. Together with reference TRBV29-1 and TRBJ1-1, the CDR3 gives the full variable domain: SAVISQKPSRDICQRGTSLTIQCQVDSQVTMMFWYRQQPGQSLTLIATANQGSEATYESGFVIDKFPISRPNLTFSTLTVSNMSPEDSSIYLCSATLLGANTEAFFGQGTRLTVV.